This T cell receptor beta chain is drawn from a study of cytomegalovirus exposure and HLA in healthy donors. Study-level information: Counted in an early data release were 75 million to 85 million unique TCRs from HLA-typed donors. For the approximately 430 genotyped donors, more than 80% fell within the Caucasian-associated ancestry cluster.

A word on this clone: As yet, its antigen is unknown.

The V gene's germline CDR1 is SNHLY and CDR2 FYNNEI. Trimming stripped 1 base from V and 6 bases from J, with 6 bases between. CDR3 size: 12 residues. Each donor was healthy, and each was a bone marrow donor. The primer mix had 60 Vbeta and 13 Jbeta primers. Clones were sequenced by immunoSEQ multiplex PCR, and TCRdb holds only the in-frame ones, with some missing. The sample lists around 57,000 clones, 80% to 90% occurring once. Study-wide results and limits: Altogether, some 170 TCR beta chains were recorded as cytomegalovirus-associated.

The chain joins TRBV2 to TRBJ1-1; D not certain. Input material: PBMCs. The sequence derives from a man in his thirties or forties in good health and CMV-seropositive. The DNA for the CDR3 is TGTGCCAGCAGTGAAGTGAGGGCTGAAGCTTTCTTT. As protein: CASSEVRAEAFF.